One sample yielded the 7 T cell receptor beta chains listed below, sequenced in a study of blood T cell repertoires in COVID-19. The assay was immunoSEQ multiplex PCR, and TCRdb's table has in-frame clones only and misses some. The profile shows around 300,000 clones, over 85% of them singletons. Sequencing used PBMCs or T cells enriched from blood (not recorded which). These receptors were collected from a young woman who had recovered from COVID-19.

In its sample, this clone was seen once. The genes are TRBV4-1 and TRBJ2-7; the D gene is possibly TRBD1 (6 bases). V gave up 2 bases and J gave up 2 bases, with 10 bases separating them. The CDR3 is 14 residues long. Germline V CDR1 and CDR2: MGHRA, YSYEKL. The CDR3 sequence: CASSQQQGTYEQYF. In nucleotides, the CDR3 is TGCGCCAGCAGCCAACAACAGGGAACCTACGAGCAGTACTTC.

The chain couples TRBV13 to TRBJ1-6; D not resolved. The V end lost 0 bases, the J end lost 4 bases, and 10 bases lay between the germline ends. Per the germline V gene, CDR1 is PRHDT and CDR2 is FYEKMQ (reference sequence). The CDR3 totals 16 residues. In DNA form, the CDR3 reads TGTGCCAGCAGCTTAGGCTTAAGCCATTATAATTCACCCCTCCACTTT. The encoded protein is CASSLGLSHYNSPLHF.

The gene calls are TRBV5-6 and TRBJ2-2, with TRBD2 matching over 11 bases. The V gene's germline CDR1 is SGHDT and CDR2 YYEEEE. V dropped 2 bases and J dropped 7; count of bases not matched to a gene: 7. The CDR3 runs 16 residues. The DNA for the CDR3 is TGTGCCAGCAGCTTCGGCCTAGCGGGGGGAGGCGGGGAGCTGTTTTTT. Protein: CASSFGLAGGGGELFF.

V usage is TRBV6-1 and J usage is TRBJ1-2; the D gene is possibly TRBD1 (6 bases). The CDR3 extends over 16 amino acids. The V gene lost 3 bases and the J gene lost 3 bases, with 17 bases spanning the gap. Germline V gene sequence: CDR1 MNHNS, CDR2 SASEGT. CDR3 amino acids: CASSDEYRVTDYGYTF. The CDR3 nucleotides are TGTGCCAGCAGTGACGAATACAGGGTGACCGACTATGGCTACACCTTC.

This chain connects TRBV6-5 to TRBJ1-1; TRBD1 matches at 8 bases. Germline loops: CDR1 MNHEY, CDR2 SVGAGI. Trimming at V came to 2 bases and at J to 2 bases, leaving 4 bases not matched to a gene. The CDR3 spans 15 residues. This chain's CDR3 is CASSYGTGVNTEAFF. CDR3 DNA: TGTGCCAGCAGTTACGGGACAGGAGTCAACACTGAAGCTTTCTTT.

This chain joins TRBV19 and TRBJ1-1; TRBD1 aligns across 12 bases. The CDR3 loop spans 16 amino acids. The J segment lost 4 bases and the V segment lost 7 bases, leaving 10 bases of the junction unmatched. Germline CDR1 and CDR2: LNHDA and SQIVND (reference sequence). CDR3 sequence: CASTTGGQGAGTEAFF. The CDR3 bases are TGTGCCAGTACCACGGGGGGACAGGGGGCAGGCACTGAAGCTTTCTTT.

This chain uses TRBV19 with TRBJ2-7; perhaps TRBD2 as D (6 bases). The germline V gene encodes CDR1 LNHDA and CDR2 SQIVND (reference sequence). V was clipped by 2 bases and J by 1 base, with 9 bases between them. The CDR3 is 14 amino acids. CDR3 in DNA: TGTGCCAGTAGTATACGGGAGACATCCTACGAGCAGTACTTC. It yields the protein CASSIRETSYEQYF.